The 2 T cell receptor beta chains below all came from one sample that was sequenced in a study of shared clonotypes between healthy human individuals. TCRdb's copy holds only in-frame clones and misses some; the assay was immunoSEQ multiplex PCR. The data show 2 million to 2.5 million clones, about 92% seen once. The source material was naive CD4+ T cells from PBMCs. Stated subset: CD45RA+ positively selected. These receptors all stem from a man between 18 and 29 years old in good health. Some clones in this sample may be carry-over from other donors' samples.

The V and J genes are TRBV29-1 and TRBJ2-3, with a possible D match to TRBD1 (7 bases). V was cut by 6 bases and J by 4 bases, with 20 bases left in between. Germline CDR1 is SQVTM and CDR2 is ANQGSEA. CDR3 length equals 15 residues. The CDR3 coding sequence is TGCAGCGTGAAAACACAGGGGAGGTTTGCAGATACGCAGTATTTT. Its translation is CSVKTQGRFADTQYF.

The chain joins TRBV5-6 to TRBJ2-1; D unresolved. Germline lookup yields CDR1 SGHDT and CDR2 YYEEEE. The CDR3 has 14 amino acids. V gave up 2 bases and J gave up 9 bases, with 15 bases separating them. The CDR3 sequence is CASSLGHLGIEQFF. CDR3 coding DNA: TGTGCCAGCAGCTTAGGGCACCTAGGTATTGAGCAGTTCTTC.